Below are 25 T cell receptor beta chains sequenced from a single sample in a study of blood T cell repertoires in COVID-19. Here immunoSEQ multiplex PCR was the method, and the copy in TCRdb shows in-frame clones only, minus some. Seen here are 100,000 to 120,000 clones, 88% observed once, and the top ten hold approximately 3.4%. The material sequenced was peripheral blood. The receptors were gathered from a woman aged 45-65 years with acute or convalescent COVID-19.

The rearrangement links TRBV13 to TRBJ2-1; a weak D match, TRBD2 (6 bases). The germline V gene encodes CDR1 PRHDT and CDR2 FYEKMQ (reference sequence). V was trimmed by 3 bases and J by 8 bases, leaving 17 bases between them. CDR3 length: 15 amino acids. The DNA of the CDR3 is TGTGCCAGCAGCTTGGGCGGGACTTTCGGTGATGAGCAGTTCTTC. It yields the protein CASSLGGTFGDEQFF.

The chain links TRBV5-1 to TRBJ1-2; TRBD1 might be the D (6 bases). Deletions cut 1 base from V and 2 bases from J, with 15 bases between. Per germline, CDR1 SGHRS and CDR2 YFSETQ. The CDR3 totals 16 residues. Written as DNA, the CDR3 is TGCGCCAGCAGCTTGATTCATCAGGGGTCGAACTATGGCTACACCTTC. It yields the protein CASSLIHQGSNYGYTF.

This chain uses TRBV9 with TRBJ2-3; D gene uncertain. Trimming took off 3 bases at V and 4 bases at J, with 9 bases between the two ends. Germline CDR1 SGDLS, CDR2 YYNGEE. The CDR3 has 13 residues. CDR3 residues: CASSGSPSDTQYF. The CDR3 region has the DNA TGTGCCAGCAGCGGGAGCCCCTCAGATACGCAGTATTTT.

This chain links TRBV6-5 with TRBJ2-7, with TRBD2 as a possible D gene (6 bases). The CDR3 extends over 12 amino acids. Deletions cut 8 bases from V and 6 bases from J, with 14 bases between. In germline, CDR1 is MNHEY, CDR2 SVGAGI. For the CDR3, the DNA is TGTGCCAGCCGGGGAGGTGGCTCCGAGCAGTACTTC. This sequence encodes CASRGGGSEQYF.

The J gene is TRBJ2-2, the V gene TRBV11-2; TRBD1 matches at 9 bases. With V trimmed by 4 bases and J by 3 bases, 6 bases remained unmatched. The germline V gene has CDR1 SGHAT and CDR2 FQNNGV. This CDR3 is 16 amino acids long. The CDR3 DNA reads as TGTGCCAGCAGCTCTGGGGGGACAGGGTACACCGGGGAGCTGTTTTTT. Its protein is CASSSGGTGYTGELFF.

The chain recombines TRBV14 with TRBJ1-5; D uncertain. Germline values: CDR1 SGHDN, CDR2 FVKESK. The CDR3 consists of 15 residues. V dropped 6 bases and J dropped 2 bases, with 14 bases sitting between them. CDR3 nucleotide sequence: TGTGCCAGCAGTCTCGCGGGGTCGGGCAATCAGCCCCAGCATTTT. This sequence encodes CASSLAGSGNQPQHF. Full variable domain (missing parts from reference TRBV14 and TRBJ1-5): EAGVTQFPSHSVIEKGQTVTLRCDPISGHDNLYWYRRVMGKEIKFLLHFVKESKQDESGMPNNRFLAERTGGTYSTLKVQPAELEDSGVYFCASSLAGSGNQPQHFGDGTRLSIL.

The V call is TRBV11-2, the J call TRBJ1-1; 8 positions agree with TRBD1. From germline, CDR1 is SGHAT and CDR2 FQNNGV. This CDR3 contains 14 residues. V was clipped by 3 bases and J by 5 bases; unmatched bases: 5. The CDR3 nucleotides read TGTGCCAGCAGCTTCAGCAGGGGGCGAACTGAAGCTTTCTTT. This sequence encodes CASSFSRGRTEAFF.

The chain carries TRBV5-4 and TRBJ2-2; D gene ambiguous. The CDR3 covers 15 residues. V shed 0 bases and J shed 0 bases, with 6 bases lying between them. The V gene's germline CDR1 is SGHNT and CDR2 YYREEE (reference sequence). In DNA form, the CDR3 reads TGTGCCAGCAGCTTGGGAGCTTCGAACACCGGGGAGCTGTTTTTT. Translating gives CASSLGASNTGELFF. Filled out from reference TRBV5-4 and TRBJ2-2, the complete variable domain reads ETGVTQSPTHLIKTRGQQVTLRCSSQSGHNTVSWYQQALGQGPQFIFQYYREEENGRGNFPPRFSGLQFPNYSSELNVNALELDDSALYLCASSLGASNTGELFFGEGSRLTVL.

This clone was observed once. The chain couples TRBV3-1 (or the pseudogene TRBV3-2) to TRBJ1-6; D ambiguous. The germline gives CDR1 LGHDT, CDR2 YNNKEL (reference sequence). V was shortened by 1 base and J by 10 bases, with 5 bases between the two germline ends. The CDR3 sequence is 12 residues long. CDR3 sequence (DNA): TGTGCCAGCAGCCAAGCTAGGTCACCCCTCCACTTT. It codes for CASSQARSPLHF.

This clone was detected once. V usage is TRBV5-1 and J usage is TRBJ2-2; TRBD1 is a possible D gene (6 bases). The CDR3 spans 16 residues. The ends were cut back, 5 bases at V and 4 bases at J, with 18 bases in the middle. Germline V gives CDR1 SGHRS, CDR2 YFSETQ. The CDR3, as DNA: TGCGCCAGCAGTACTAACAGGGTTCGGGGCACCGGGGAGCTGTTTTTT. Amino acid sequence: CASSTNRVRGTGELFF. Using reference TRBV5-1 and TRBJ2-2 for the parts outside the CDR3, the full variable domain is KAGVTQTPRYLIKTRGQQVTLSCSPISGHRSVSWYQQTPGQGLQFLFEYFSETQRNKGNFPGRFSGRQFSNSRSEMNVSTLELGDSALYLCASSTNRVRGTGELFFGEGSRLTVL.

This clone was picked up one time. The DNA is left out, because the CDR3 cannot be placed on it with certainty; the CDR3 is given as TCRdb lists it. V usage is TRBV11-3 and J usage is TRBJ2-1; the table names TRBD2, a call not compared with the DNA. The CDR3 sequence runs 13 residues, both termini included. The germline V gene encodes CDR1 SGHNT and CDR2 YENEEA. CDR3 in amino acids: CASSTSTRGEQFF.

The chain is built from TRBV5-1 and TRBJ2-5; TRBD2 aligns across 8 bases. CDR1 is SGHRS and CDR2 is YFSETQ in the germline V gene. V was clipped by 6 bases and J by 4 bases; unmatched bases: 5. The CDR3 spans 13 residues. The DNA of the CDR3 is TGCGCCAGCAACCCAACTAGCGGAGAGACCCAGTACTTC. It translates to CASNPTSGETQYF.

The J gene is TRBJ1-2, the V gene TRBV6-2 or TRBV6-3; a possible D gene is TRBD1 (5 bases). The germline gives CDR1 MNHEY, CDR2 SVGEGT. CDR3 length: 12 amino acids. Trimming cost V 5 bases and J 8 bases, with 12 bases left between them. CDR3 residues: CASSRTIGGYTF. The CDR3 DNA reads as TGTGCCAGCAGTCGGACAATCGGGGGCTACACCTTC.

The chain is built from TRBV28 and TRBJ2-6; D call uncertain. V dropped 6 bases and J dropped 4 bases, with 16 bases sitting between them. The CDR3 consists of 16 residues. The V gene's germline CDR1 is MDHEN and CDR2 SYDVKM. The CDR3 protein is CASRSPLFSGANVLTF. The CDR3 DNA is TGTGCCAGCAGATCCCCTCTCTTCTCCGGGGCCAACGTCCTGACTTTC.

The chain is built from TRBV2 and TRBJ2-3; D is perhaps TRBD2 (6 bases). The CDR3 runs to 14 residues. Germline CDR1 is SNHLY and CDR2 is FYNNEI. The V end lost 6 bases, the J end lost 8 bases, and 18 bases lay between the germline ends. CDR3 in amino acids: CASRDPGAWGTQYF. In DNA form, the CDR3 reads TGTGCCAGCAGGGATCCGGGAGCTTGGGGTACGCAGTATTTT. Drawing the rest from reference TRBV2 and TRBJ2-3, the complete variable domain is EPEVTQTPSHQVTQMGQEVILRCVPISNHLYFYWYRQILGQKVEFLVSFYNNEISEKSEIFDDQFSVERPDGSNFTLKIRSTKLEDSAMYFCASRDPGAWGTQYFGPGTRLTVL.

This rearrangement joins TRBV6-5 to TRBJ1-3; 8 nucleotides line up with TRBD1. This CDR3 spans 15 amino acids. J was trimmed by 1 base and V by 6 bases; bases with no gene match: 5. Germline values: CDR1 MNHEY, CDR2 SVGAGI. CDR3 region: CASRKRTGSGNTIYF. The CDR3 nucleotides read TGTGCCAGCAGAAAAAGGACAGGGTCTGGAAACACCATATATTTT.

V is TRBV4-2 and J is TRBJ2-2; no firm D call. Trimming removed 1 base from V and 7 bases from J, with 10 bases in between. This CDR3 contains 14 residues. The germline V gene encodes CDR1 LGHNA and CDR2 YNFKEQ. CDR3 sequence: CASSQAMFVGELFF. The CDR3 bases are TGTGCCAGCAGCCAAGCTATGTTCGTCGGGGAGCTGTTTTTT.

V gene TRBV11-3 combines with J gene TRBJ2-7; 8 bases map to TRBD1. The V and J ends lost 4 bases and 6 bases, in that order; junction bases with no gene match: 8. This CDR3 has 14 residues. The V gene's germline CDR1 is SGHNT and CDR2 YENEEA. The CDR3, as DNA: TGTGCCAGCAGCTCCACAGGGGGAGGCGCCGAGCAGTACTTC. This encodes CASSSTGGGAEQYF.

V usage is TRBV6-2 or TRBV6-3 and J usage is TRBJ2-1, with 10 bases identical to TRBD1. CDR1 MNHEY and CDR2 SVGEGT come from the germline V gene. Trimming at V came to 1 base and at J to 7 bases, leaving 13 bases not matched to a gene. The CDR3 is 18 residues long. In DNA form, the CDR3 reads TGTGCCAGCAGTTACTTAGAGCCGGGACAGGGGCTGGGGAATGAGCAGTTCTTC. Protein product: CASSYLEPGQGLGNEQFF.

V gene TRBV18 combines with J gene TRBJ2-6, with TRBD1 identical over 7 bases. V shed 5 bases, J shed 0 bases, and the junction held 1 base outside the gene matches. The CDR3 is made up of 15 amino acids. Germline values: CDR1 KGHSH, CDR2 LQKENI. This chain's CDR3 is CASSGQVSGANVLTF. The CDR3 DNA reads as TGTGCCAGCTCAGGACAGGTCTCTGGGGCCAACGTCCTGACTTTC.

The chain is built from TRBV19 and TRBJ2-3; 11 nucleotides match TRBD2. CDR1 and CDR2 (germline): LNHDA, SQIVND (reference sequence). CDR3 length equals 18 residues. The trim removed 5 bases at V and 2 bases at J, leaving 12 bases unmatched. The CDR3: CASSQLLSSGGSTDTQYF. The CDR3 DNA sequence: TGTGCCAGTAGTCAACTCCTTTCTAGCGGGGGGTCCACAGATACGCAGTATTTT. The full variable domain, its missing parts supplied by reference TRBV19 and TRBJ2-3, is DGGITQSPKYLFRKEGQNVTLSCEQNLNHDAMYWYRQDPGQGLRLIYYSQIVNDFQKGDIAEGYSVSREKKESFPLTVTSAQKNPTAFYLCASSQLLSSGGSTDTQYFGPGTRLTVL.

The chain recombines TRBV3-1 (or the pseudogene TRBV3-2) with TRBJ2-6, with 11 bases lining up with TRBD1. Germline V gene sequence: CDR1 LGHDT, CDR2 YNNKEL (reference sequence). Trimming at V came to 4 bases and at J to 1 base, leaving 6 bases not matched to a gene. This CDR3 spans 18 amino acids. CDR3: CASSLRTGGNSGANVLTF. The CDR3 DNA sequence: TGTGCCAGCAGCCTACGGACAGGGGGCAATTCTGGGGCCAACGTCCTGACTTTC.

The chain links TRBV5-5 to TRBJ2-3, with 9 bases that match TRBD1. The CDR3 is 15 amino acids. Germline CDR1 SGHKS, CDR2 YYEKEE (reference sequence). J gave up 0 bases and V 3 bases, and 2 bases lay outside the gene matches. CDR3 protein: CASSSTGGSTDTQYF. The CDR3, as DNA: TGTGCCAGCAGCTCGACAGGGGGGAGCACAGATACGCAGTATTTT.

The CDR3 DNA sequence: TGTGCCAGCAGTTTGGAGGGGCCCTATGGAAACACCATATATTTT. This gives the protein CASSLEGPYGNTIYF. This chain connects TRBV27 to TRBJ1-3, with D possibly being TRBD1 (5 bases). Trimming took 3 bases from V and 3 from J, leaving 12 bases between them. Germline-derived CDR1 and CDR2 are MNHEY and SMNVEV (reference sequence). This CDR3 has 15 residues.

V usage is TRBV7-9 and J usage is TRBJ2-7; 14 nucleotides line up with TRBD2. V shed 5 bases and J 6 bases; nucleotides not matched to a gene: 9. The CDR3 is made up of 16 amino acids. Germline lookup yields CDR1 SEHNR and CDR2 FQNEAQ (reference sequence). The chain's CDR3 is CASSNQGLAGVGEQYF. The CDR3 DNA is TGTGCCAGCAGCAACCAGGGACTAGCGGGAGTGGGCGAGCAGTACTTC.